Sequencing of this TCR beta chain was carried out in a study of neurological immune-mediated disorders. 5'RACE with 10-nucleotide random UMIs generated the cDNA. TCRdb reanalysed the 5' RACE reads using MiXCR and keeps one entry per CDR3 protein. The sample contains about 99,000 distinct CDR3 sequences, about 10% of which appear only once. The study's findings and limits: The absence of shared CDR3 amino acid sequences among expanded clones across subjects suggests private repertoires in all groups. HTLV-1-associated myelopathy displayed the greatest TCR clonal expansion, and multiple sclerosis exhibited the smallest, lower than that of healthy controls.

This clonotype was found many times. No antigen is known for it. Time point given: longitudinal time-point 3. Where libraries were unsorted, they were derived from 2 million PBMCs stored at -80 degrees C. With 3 bases removed from V and 1 base from J, the gap between germline ends came to 12 bases. The CDR3 spans 16 residues. The sequence was collected from a female donor with HTLV-1-associated myelopathy (HAM/TSP). The sequencing sample was made of PBMCs. The V gene is TRBV12-3 or TRBV12-4, the J gene TRBJ2-2; a weak D match, TRBD1 (5 bases). The CDR3 nucleotides are TGTGCCAGCAGTTTCTACCGGACACAGAACACCGGGGAGCTGTTTTTT. Translation: CASSFYRTQNTGELFF.